This T cell receptor (beta chain) was sequenced in a study of T cell changes during pregnancy in multiple sclerosis. Sequencing used immunoSEQ multiplex PCR; TCRdb keeps in-frame clones, though not all of them. The table includes 15,000 to 20,000 clones, 88% detected once. This clone is deemed medium-sized. This CDR3 spans 15 amino acids. The germline V gene encodes CDR1 MRHNA and CDR2 SNTAGT. V trimming: 6 bases; J trimming: 10 bases; junction bases outside the gene matches: 11. The chain uses TRBV6-4 and TRBJ2-1; 11 positions agree with TRBD2. This clonotype was obtained from a female donor in good health, enrolled as a control in a pregnancy study. The specimen comprised CD8+ T cells from peripheral blood mononuclear cells, sampled after pregnancy. The chain's CDR3 is CASSPTSGGTEEQFF. As DNA, the CDR3 is TGTGCCAGCAGCCCTACTAGCGGGGGAACAGAGGAGCAGTTCTTC.